The TCR beta chain under discussion was sequenced for a study of glioma-infiltrating T cells after dendritic cell vaccination. The time point is: after dendritic cell vaccination, including at tumor progression/relapse. Using immunoSEQ multiplex PCR, the repertoire was profiled, and TCRdb retains in-frame clones only, with some absent. The table lists tens of thousands of clones, under 90% of them singletons. The germline V gene encodes CDR1 MNHEY and CDR2 SMNVEV (reference sequence). Trimming pared 3 bases from V and 7 bases from J, leaving 13 bases between. This CDR3 is built from 14 residues. The receptor was isolated from a human donor with glioblastoma. The rearrangement uses TRBV27 and TRBJ1-5; possible D gene TRBD1, 5 bases. Sequencing used blood, obtained after dendritic cell vaccination. The CDR3 DNA is TGTGCCAGCAGTTTGGGGCGGGGGGGACAGCCCCAGCATTTT. Translation gives CASSLGRGGQPQHF.